A selection of T cell receptor beta chains follows, all from one sample in a study of cytomegalovirus exposure and HLA in healthy donors. TCRdb's copy holds only in-frame clones and misses some; the assay was immunoSEQ multiplex PCR. The table shows some 170,000 clones, with more than 75% occurring only once. Sequencing was performed on PBMCs. Receptors were obtained from a girl aged 5 to 17 in good health and CMV-seropositive. Each CDR3 is given with its conserved first and last residue. A D gene is named only where the DNA matches it firmly. For some rows the clone size is stated as once, few or many, or as a class when expanded; others skip it.

J gene	D gene	clone size	V gene	CDR3 DNA	CDR3 protein
TRBJ1-4	NA	NA	TRBV6-1	TGTGCCAGCAGTGAGGGGTATAATGGGGGCGGTTATGAAAAACTGTTTTTT	CASSEGYNGGGYEKLFF
TRBJ2-5	NA	NA	TRBV6-1	TGTGCCAGCAGTGAACAGGGGTTTGGGGAGACCCAGTACTTC	CASSEQGFGETQYF
TRBJ2-3	TRBD1	NA	TRBV7-9	TGTGCCAGCAGCACCCAGACAGGGAACACAGATACGCAGTATTTT	CASSTQTGNTDTQYF
TRBJ2-7	NA	few	TRBV15	TGTGCCACCAGCAGAGATCGCGGGCCCTACGAGCAGTACTTC	CATSRDRGPYEQYF
TRBJ2-7	NA	NA	TRBV11-2	TGTGCCAGCAGCTTAGAATCGGGGTTCGAAGAGCAGTACTTC	CASSLESGFEEQYF
TRBJ1-1	NA	NA	TRBV19	TGTGCCAGTAGTCCCCCTGAGTCGAACACTGAAGCTTTCTTT	CASSPPESNTEAFF
TRBJ2-3	NA	NA	TRBV15	TGTGCCACCAGCAGAGATGGGGGACACTTACCCCCCACAGATACGCAGTATTTT	CATSRDGGHLPPTDTQYF
TRBJ2-1	NA	NA	TRBV28	TGTGCCAGCACAGGGGTGAATGAGCAGTTCTTC	CASTGVNEQFF
TRBJ2-2	NA	NA	TRBV2	TGTGCCAGCAGTGAGTTCCCGACAGGGAACACCGGGGAGCTGTTTTTT	CASSEFPTGNTGELFF
TRBJ1-2	TRBD1	NA	TRBV4-1	TGCGCCAGCAGCCAAGACGGCAGGGGGCTTGGCTACACCTTC	CASSQDGRGLGYTF
TRBJ2-1	TRBD2	NA	TRBV19	TGTGCCAGTAGTATGGGGGGCGGGGGGCACAATGAGCAGTTCTTC	CASSMGGGGHNEQFF
TRBJ1-3	TRBD1	NA	TRBV7-9	TGTGCCAGCAGCGGACCGAGGGACAGGGGTGGAAACACCATATATTTT	CASSGPRDRGGNTIYF
TRBJ1-1	NA	NA	TRBV9	TGTGCCAGCAGCGCAGGACAGTTTCGGAACACTGAAGCTTTCTTT	CASSAGQFRNTEAFF
TRBJ2-7	TRBD2	once	TRBV10-2	TGCGCCAGCAGCCGGGGGGACGAGCAGTACTTC	CASSRGDEQYF
TRBJ1-2	TRBD1	NA	TRBV5-4	TGTGCCAGCAGCCGTCCCGGGACAGGGAGTGGGTTCTATGGCTACACCTTC	CASSRPGTGSGFYGYTF
TRBJ2-4	TRBD1	NA	TRBV27	TGTGCCAGCAGTTCCGGGACAGGGATCACAAACATTCAGTACTTC	CASSSGTGITNIQYF
TRBJ2-5	TRBD2	once	TRBV11-2	TGTGCCAGCAGATCCATCACCCGCGGGAGAATAGAGACCCAGTACTTC	CASRSITRGRIETQYF
TRBJ1-1	NA	NA	TRBV7-2	TGTGCCAGCAGCTTCAGGGTTGACACTGAAGCTTTCTTT	CASSFRVDTEAFF
TRBJ1-1	TRBD1	NA	TRBV7-9	TGTTCCAGCAGCGGATACAGGGGTGGCACTGAAGCTTTCTTT	CSSSGYRGGTEAFF
TRBJ1-2	NA	NA	TRBV5-4	TGTGCCAGCAGCATTGTCAGCTACACCTTC	CASSIVSYTF
TRBJ1-4	NA	few	TRBV30	TGTGCCTGGAGTACCCCAACAGGTTACGAAAAACTGTTTTTT	CAWSTPTGYEKLFF
TRBJ2-3	NA	once	TRBV6-5	TGTGCCAGCAGTATAGGGGATGGGACAGATACGCAGTATTTT	CASSIGDGTDTQYF
TRBJ2-5	TRBD2	NA	TRBV29-1	TGCAGCGTAAAGGGGTTCCTAGCGGGGCCGGGGACCCAGTACTTC	CSVKGFLAGPGTQYF
TRBJ2-1	NA	NA	TRBV27	TGTGCCAGCAGTAGGGGGTGGGATGAGCAGTTCTTC	CASSRGWDEQFF
TRBJ2-3	NA	NA	TRBV19	TGTGCCAGTAGTCCTACAGGGAAGACGCAGTATTTT	CASSPTGKTQYF
TRBJ2-1	TRBD1	NA	TRBV5-1	TGCGCCAGCAGCGGGGGACAGGGCTCCTACAATGAGCAGTTCTTC	CASSGGQGSYNEQFF
TRBJ2-3	NA	NA	TRBV7-2	TGTGCCAGCAGCTTAGCAGGCCGGGTGAGGAGCACAGATACGCAGTATTTT	CASSLAGRVRSTDTQYF
TRBJ2-7	NA	NA	TRBV5-3	TGTGCCAGAAGCTTGGTATCCTACGAGCAGTACTTC	CARSLVSYEQYF
TRBJ1-5	TRBD1	NA	TRBV6-6	TGTGCCAGCAGTTACTTGACAGGGGGGGGCAATCAGCCCCAGCATTTT	CASSYLTGGGNQPQHF
TRBJ2-3	TRBD1	NA	TRBV7-2	TGTGCCAGCAGCGACAGGGTTTGGGATACGCAGTATTTT	CASSDRVWDTQYF
TRBJ2-1	TRBD2	once	TRBV27	TGTGCCAGCAGTTTAAGCGGGAGCTCCTACAATGAGCAGTTCTTC	CASSLSGSSYNEQFF
TRBJ1-2	NA	few	TRBV7-9	TGTGCCAGCACCTATGGAGGCTTCTATGGCTACACCTTC	CASTYGGFYGYTF
TRBJ2-3	NA	NA	TRBV29-1	TGCAGCGTTGAAGGGTCAGGGAGCACAGATACGCAGTATTTT	CSVEGSGSTDTQYF
TRBJ1-1	NA	NA	TRBV11-2	TGTGCCAGCAGCTTAGCTCCTGAGGTCACTGAAGCTTTCTTT	CASSLAPEVTEAFF
TRBJ2-2	TRBD2	NA	TRBV18	TGTGCCAGCTCACCACTCACTAGCGGGAGTTCCGGGGAGCTGTTTTTT	CASSPLTSGSSGELFF
TRBJ1-1	TRBD1	NA	TRBV19	TGTGCCAGTAGTCCCCGGACAGGGGGGAACACTGAAGCTTTCTTT	CASSPRTGGNTEAFF
TRBJ1-3	NA	NA	TRBV28	TGTGCCAGCAGGGTTCCAGGCTCTGGAAACACCATATATTTT	CASRVPGSGNTIYF
TRBJ2-1	TRBD2	NA	TRBV7-3	TGTGCCAGCAGCTCCGGGACTAGCGGGACCTTCTACAATGAGCAGTTCTTC	CASSSGTSGTFYNEQFF
TRBJ2-3	NA	NA	TRBV10-3	TGTGCCATCAGCACAATAGATACGCAGTATTTT	CAISTIDTQYF
TRBJ2-3	TRBD2	NA	TRBV29-1	TGCAGCGTTCGATACGTCGGTGGGGGGGGAGATACGCAGTATTTT	CSVRYVGGGGDTQYF
TRBJ2-1	TRBD2	NA	TRBV5-1	TGCGCCAGCAGCCAACTAGCGGGAGGCTCCTACAATGAGCAGTTCTTC	CASSQLAGGSYNEQFF
TRBJ2-7	NA	NA	TRBV7-9	TGTGCCAGCAGCTTAGTGAACAGCTACGAGCAGTACTTC	CASSLVNSYEQYF
TRBJ1-5	NA	NA	TRBV7-9	TGTGCCAGCAGCTCGTCGGGGAATCAGCCCCAGCATTTT	CASSSSGNQPQHF
TRBJ2-1	NA	NA	TRBV7-9	TGTGCCAGCAGACCTATGGGCTTACAGGTTGAGCAGTTCTTC	CASRPMGLQVEQFF
TRBJ2-1	NA	NA	TRBV21-1	TGTGCCAGCAGCAAAGCGCTTGGGGACAGACCCTGCTACAATGAGCAGTTCTTC	CASSKALGDRPCYNEQFF
TRBJ2-1	TRBD1	NA	TRBV28	TGTGCCAGCATCGACGGGACAGGGGATTACAATGAGCAGTTCTTC	CASIDGTGDYNEQFF
TRBJ1-2	NA	few	TRBV4-3	TGCGCCAGCAGCCAAGGTGGGGGGAGTAACTATGGCTACACCTTC	CASSQGGGSNYGYTF
TRBJ2-4	NA	NA	TRBV21-1	TGTGCCAGCAGCAAATCAGGCGGGCGAAGCGGGTGTGCCAAAAACATTCAGTACTTC	CASSKSGGRSGCAKNIQYF
TRBJ1-5	NA	NA	TRBV7-2	TGTGCCAGCAGCTTGCTGGAGGATCAGCCCCAGCATTTT	CASSLLEDQPQHF
TRBJ2-5	NA	few	TRBV6-1	TGTGCCAGCAGTGAGGCGGGACAAGAGACCCAGTACTTC	CASSEAGQETQYF
TRBJ2-3	NA	NA	TRBV15	TGTGCCACCAGCAGAGACTTCGCCAGTAGCACAGATACGCAGTATTTT	CATSRDFASSTDTQYF
TRBJ2-5	TRBD2	NA	TRBV18	TGTGCCAGCTCGCGCGGGGACGAGCGGGGAGAGACCCAGTACTTC	CASSRGDERGETQYF
TRBJ1-1	NA	once	TRBV7-2	TGTGCCAGCAGCTTAGAGGTGACACCGAACACTGAAGCTTTCTTT	CASSLEVTPNTEAFF
TRBJ2-5	NA	NA	TRBV1	TGCACCAGCAGCCCCCCTAGAGAGCGGGAGAGCAAGACCCAGTACTTC	CTSSPPRERESKTQYF
TRBJ2-5	NA	NA	TRBV7-2	TGTGCCAGCAGCTTAACCCGGTTACAAGAGACCCAGTACTTC	CASSLTRLQETQYF
TRBJ2-7	NA	NA	TRBV5-4	TGTGCCAGCAGCTTCCGGGACTCGAACGAGCAGTACTTC	CASSFRDSNEQYF
TRBJ2-3	TRBD1	NA	TRBV19	TGTGCCAGTAGGGACAGGGTCACAGATACGCAGTATTTT	CASRDRVTDTQYF
TRBJ2-5	NA	NA	TRBV6-6	TGTGCCAGCAGTCTAGAGACCCAGTACTTC	CASSLETQYF
TRBJ2-7	NA	NA	TRBV5-6	TGTGCCAGCAGCTTGGCTGCAGGGGTCAACCACGAGCAGTACTTC	CASSLAAGVNHEQYF